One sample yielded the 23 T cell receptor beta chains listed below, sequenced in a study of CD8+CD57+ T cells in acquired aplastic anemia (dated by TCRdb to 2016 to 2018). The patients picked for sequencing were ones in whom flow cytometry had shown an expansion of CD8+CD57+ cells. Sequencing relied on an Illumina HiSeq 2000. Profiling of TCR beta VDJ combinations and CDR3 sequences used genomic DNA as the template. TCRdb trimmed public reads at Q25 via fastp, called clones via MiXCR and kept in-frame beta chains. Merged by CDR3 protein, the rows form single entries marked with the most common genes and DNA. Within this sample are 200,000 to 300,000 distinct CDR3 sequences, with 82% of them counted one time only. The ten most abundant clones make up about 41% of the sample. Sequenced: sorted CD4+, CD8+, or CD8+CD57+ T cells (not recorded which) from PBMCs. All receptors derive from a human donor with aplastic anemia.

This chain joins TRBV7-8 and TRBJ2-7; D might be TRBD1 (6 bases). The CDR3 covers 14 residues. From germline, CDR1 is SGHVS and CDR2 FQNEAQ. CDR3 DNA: TGTGCCAGCAGCTCCCGGGGTACGGGTGGACAGTTCTTCGTC. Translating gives CASSSRGTGGQFFV.

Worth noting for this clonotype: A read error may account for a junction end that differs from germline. The CDR3 sequence: CASSIASGAGDKQFF. The CDR3 DNA reads TGTGCCAGTAGTATAGCTAGCGGGGCCGGAGATAAGCAGTTTTTC. The chain links TRBV19 to TRBJ2-3; 9 bases match TRBD2. From germline, CDR1 is LNHDA and CDR2 SQIVND (reference sequence). The CDR3 length is 15 residues.

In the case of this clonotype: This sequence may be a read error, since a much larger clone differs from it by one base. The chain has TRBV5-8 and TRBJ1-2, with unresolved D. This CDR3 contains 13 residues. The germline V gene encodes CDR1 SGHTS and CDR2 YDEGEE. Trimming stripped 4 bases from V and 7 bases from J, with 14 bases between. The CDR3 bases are TGTGCCAGCAGCCTTACTAGCGCAGGTGGCTACACCTTC. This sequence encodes CASSLTSAGGYTF.

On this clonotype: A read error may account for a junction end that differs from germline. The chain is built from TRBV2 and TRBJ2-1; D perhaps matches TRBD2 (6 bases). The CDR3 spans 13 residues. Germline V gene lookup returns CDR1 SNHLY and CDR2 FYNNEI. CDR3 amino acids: CANSNGGSDEQFF. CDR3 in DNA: TGTGCCAACAGTAATGGGGGGAGCGATGAGCAGTTCTTC.

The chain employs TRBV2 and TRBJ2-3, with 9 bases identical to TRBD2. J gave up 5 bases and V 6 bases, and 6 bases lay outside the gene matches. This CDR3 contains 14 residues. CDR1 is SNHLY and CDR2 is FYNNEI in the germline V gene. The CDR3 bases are TGTGCCAGCAGCGAATCTAGCGGGATAGATACGCAGTATTTT. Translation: CASSESSGIDTQYF.

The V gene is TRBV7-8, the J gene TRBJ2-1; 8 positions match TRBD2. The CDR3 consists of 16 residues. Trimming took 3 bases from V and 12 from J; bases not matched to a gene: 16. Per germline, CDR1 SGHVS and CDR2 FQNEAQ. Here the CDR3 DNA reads TGTGCCAGCAGCTTTCAACCAGGCGGGGGGAGCCTTGCGCAGTTCTTC. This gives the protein CASSFQPGGGSLAQFF.

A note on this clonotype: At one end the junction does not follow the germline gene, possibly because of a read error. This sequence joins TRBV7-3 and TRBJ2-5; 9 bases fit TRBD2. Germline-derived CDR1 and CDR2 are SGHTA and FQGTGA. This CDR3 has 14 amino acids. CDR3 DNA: TGTGCCAGCAACTTTCAAAGAAGCGGGGGGAGCGATGACTTC. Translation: CASNFQRSGGSDDF.

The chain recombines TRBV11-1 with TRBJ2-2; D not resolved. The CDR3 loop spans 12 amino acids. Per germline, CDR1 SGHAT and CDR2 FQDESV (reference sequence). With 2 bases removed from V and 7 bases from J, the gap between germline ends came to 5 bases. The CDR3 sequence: CASSLQSGELFF. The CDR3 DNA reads TGTGCCAGCAGCTTACAGAGCGGGGAGCTGTTTTTT.

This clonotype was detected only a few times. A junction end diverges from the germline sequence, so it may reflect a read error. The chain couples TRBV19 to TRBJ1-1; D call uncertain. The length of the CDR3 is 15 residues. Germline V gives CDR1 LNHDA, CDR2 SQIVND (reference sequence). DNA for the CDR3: TGTGCCAGTAGTATAGCTAGCGCAGCCTACAATGAGGCGTTCTTC. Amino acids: CASSIASAAYNEAFF.

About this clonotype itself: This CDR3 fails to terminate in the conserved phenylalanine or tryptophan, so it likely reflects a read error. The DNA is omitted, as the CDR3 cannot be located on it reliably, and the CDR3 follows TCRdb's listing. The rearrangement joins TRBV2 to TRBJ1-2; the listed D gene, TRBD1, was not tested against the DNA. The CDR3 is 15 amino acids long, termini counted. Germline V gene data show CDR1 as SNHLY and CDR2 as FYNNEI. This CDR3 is CASSWGGATSSAYAL.

The DNA for the CDR3 is TGTGCCAGCAGCTTAACCGGCGGGGGGGCGTATGAGCAGACCTTC. Protein: CASSLTGGGAYEQTF. V usage is TRBV7-3 and J usage is TRBJ1-2; tentatively, D is TRBD1 (6 bases). The CDR3 length is 15 residues. Germline CDR1 reads SGHTA; CDR2 reads FQGTGA. Trimming left V 0 bases short and J 14 bases short, with 22 bases between.

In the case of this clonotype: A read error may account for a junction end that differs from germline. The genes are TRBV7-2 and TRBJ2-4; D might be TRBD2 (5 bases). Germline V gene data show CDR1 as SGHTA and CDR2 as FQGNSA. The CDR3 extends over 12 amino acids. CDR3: CASGAGVTIQHF. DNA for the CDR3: TGTGCCAGCGGAGCCGGGGTGACCATTCAGCACTTC.

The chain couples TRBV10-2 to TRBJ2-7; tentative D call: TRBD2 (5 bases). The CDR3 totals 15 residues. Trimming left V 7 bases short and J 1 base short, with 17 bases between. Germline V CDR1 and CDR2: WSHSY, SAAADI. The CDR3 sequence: CASTSTEEASYEQYF. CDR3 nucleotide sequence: TGCGCCAGCACCTCCACAGAGGAGGCTTCCTACGAGCAGTACTTC.

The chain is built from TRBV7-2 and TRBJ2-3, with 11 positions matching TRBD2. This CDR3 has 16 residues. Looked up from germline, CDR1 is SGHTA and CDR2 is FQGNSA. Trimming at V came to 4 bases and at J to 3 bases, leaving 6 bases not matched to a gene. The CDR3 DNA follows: TGTGCCAGCAGCTCGGTAGCGGGGGGGGCGACAGATACGCAGTATTTT. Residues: CASSSVAGGATDTQYF.

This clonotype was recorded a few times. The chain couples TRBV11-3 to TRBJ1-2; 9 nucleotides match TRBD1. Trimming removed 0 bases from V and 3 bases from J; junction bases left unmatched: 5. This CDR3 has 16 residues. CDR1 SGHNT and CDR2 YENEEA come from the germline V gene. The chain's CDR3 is CASSLDLTGGYYGYTF. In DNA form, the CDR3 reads TGTGCCAGCAGCTTAGATCTGACAGGGGGGTACTATGGCTACACCTTC.

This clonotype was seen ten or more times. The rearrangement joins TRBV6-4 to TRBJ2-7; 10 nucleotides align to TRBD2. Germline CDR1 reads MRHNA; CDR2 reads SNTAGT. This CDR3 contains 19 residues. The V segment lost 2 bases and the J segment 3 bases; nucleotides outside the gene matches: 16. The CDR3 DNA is TGTGCCAGCAGTGACATAGAGCTAGCGGGAGAGCGTTTTAACTACGAGCAGTACGTC. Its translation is CASSDIELAGERFNYEQYV.

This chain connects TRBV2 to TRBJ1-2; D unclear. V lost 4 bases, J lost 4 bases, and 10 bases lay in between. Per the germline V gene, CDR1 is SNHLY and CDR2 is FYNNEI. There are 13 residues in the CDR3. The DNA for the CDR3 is TGTGCCAGCAGTGGCTTAGGAACCTATGGCTACACCTTC. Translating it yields CASSGLGTYGYTF.

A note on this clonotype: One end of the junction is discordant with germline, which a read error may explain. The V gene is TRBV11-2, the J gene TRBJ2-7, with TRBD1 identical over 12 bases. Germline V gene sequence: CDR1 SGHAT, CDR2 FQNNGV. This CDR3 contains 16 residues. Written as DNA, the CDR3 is TGCGCCAGCAGCTCGACAACCGGGACAGGGGGCGACGAGCAGTACTTC. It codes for CASSSTTGTGGDEQYF.

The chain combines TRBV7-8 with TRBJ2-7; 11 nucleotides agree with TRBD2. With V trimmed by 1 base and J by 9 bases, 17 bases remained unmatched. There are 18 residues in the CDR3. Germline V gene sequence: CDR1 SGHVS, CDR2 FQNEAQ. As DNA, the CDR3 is TGTGCCAGCAGCTTAGTAGTTAGCGGGAGGGAAAGCACAGATACGCAGTACGTC. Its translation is CASSLVVSGRESTDTQYV.

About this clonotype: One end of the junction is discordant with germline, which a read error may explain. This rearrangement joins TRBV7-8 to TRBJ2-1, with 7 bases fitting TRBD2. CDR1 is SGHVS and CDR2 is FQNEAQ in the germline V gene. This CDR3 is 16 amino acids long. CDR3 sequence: CASSLPGGRGRDDQFF. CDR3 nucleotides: TGTGCCAGCAGCTTACCAGGAGGTCGGGGGAGGGATGATCAGTTCTTC. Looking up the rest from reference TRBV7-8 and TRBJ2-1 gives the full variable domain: GAGVSQSPRYKVAKRGQDVALRCDPISGHVSLFWYQQALGQGPEFLTYFQNEAQLDKSGLPSDRFFAERPEGSVSTLKIQRTQQEDSAVYLCASSLPGGRGRDDQFFGPGTRLTVL.

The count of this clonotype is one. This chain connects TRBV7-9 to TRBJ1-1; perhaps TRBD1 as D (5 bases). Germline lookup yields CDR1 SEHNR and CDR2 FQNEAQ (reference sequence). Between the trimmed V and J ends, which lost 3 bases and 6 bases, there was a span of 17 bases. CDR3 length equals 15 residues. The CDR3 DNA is TGTGCCAGCAGCTTGACCACTGGACGGGGGGCTGAAGCTTTCTTT. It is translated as CASSLTTGRGAEAFF.

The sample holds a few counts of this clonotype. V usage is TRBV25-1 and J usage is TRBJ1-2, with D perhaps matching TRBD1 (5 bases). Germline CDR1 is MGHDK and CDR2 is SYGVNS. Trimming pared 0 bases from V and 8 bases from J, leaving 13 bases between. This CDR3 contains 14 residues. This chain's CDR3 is CASSEYPGQRGYTF. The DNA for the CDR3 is TGTGCCAGCAGTGAATACCCAGGGCAACGGGGCTACACCTTC.

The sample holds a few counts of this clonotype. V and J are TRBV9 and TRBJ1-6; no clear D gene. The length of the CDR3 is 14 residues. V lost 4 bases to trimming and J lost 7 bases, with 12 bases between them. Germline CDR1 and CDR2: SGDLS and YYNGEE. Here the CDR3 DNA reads TGTGCCAGCAGCCCCCGCGAAGGCAATTCACCCCTCCACTTT. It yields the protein CASSPREGNSPLHF.